This T cell receptor (beta chain) was identified during a study of OX40 agonist ivuxolimab in advanced cancers. Some background on the complete study: Ivuxolimab was an agonistic, fully human IgG2 monoclonal antibody directed against OX40 (CD134), a costimulatory receptor. Intravenous ivuxolimab was administered to patients every 2 weeks at six dose levels: 0.01, 0.1, 0.3, 1.5, 3 and 10 mg/kg. Of the 52 patients in dose escalation, some 20 had hepatocellular carcinoma, some 15 had melanoma, 9 had renal cell carcinoma and 9 had head and neck cancer. In the dose-escalation cohort, approximately 80% of patients were male, and the mean age was around 60 years with a range of about 20 to 80. Prior anti-PD-1, anti-PD-L1 or anti-CTLA-4 therapy was permitted, and 40% of dose-escalation patients had received checkpoint inhibitors. Partial responses were achieved by three dose-escalation patients, of whom one had hepatocellular carcinoma and two had cutaneous melanoma. Peripheral TCRbeta sequencing aimed to test whether ivuxolimab altered TCR sequence diversity and caused clonal T-cell expansion. The paper covers the monotherapy dose-escalation part of the phase I ivuxolimab trial, which included N of about 50 patients. Overall study results and their limits: Partial responders in the 0.1-3.0 mg/kg groups had among the lowest normalized peripheral clonal expansion, especially among CD8+ T cells. Clonal expansion of both CD4+ and CD8+ blood T cells was observed from baseline to week 6 at doses 0.1 to 3.0 mg/kg. Low levels of normalized T-cell clonal expansion were also shown by some nonresponding patients. Which antigens the clonally expanded peripheral T cells were specific for was not determined. On average, CD8+ T cells showed more expanded clones than CD4+ T cells after ivuxolimab.

To sequence the TCRbeta CDR3 region, genomic DNA was isolated from the sorted cells. The immunoSEQ Assay was used to sequence the TCRbeta CDR3 regions. The immuneACCESS repertoire file appears here via TCRdb, limited to in-frame rearrangements. These files lack a portion of the clones; in checked studies, under half of the deficit traces to unresolved V genes, and the cause of the others is not known. The sample profile shows tens of thousands of clones; 83% of them were found once. The top ten hold around 1.4% of the sample. Patients with autoimmune disease history or receiving systemic immunosuppression were excluded from the trial. In every dose cohort, peripheral blood was drawn for TCR sequencing at baseline, cycle 4 day 1, and cycle 7 day 1. The samples were taken from a phase I, first-in-human, multicenter, open-label dose-escalation trial of ivuxolimab. Adults with locally advanced or metastatic head and neck squamous cell, hepatocellular, melanoma or renal cell carcinoma were enrolled in the trial. CD4+ and CD8+ T cells were sorted separately from peripheral blood before TCR sequencing.

Deletion took 4 bases off V and 2 bases off J, with a span of 11 bases between the germline ends. CDR1 and CDR2, per the germline V gene, are MNHNS and SASEGT. The CDR3, from cysteine to phenylalanine, totals 14 residues. Only CDR3 DNA is held: 42 bases, read in frame from base 1. This clone has more than one count but fewer than ten. Its antigen specificity is not known. It has no much larger one-base neighbor in the sample; base qualities were not kept. The sequence was collected from an adult with an advanced solid tumor such as melanoma, head and neck, liver or kidney cancer. Sequencing was performed on CD4+ or CD8+ T cells sorted from blood, taken in a trial of the OX40 agonist ivuxolimab. The chain uses TRBV6-1 and TRBJ2-5, with a weak D call of TRBD2 (5 bases match). In nucleotides, the sequence is TGTGCCAGCAGTGGAGGACTCGTACAAGAGACCCAGTACTTC. It codes for CASSGGLVQETQYF.